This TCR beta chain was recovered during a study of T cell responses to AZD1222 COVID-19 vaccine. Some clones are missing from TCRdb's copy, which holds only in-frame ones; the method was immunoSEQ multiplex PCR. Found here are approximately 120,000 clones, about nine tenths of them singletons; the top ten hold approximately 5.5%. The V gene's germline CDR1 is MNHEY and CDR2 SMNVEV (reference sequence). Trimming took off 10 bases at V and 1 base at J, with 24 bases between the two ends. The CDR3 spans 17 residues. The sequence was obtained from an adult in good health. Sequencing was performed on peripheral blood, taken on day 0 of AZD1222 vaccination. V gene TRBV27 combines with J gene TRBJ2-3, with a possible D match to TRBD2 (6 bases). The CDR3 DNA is TGTGCCACTGCCGGCCGGGGGACCTCATACGGCACAGATACGCAGTATTTT. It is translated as CATAGRGTSYGTDTQYF.